This T cell receptor beta chain appears in the sequencing data of a study of vaccination and CD4 T cells after COVID-19. Across the whole study: Six men and four women formed the convalescents, two being Hispanic. For control cultures, the treatment was a CEFX pool, an HIV-1 Nef pool, or no peptide.

Sequenced with the Oncomine TCR Beta short-read assay was DNA taken from cultured CD4+ T cells. Investigators isolated genomic DNA from cultured CD4+ T cells. MiXCR was run by TCRdb on the PCR reads, yielding one entry per CDR3 protein. The sample lists approximately 18,000 distinct CDR3 sequences, about three fifths occurring once. Details on this clonotype: Its antigen is still unknown.

Sample treatment: roughly 11-day PBMC culture with coronavirus spike peptide pools or control peptides (ViraFEST assay). The receptor's source is a human donor who had recovered from COVID-19. Sequenced material: CD4+ T cells from blood, cultured in vitro.

In nucleotides, the CDR3 is TGTGCCAGCAGTTACTTTCCCCCGGGTCAGCTGGGGGAGACCCAGTACTTC. It specifies CASSYFPPGQLGETQYF. The chain has TRBV6-5 and TRBJ2-5; D is ambiguous. Germline V gene data show CDR1 as MNHEY and CDR2 as SVGAGI. The V gene lost 1 base and the J gene lost 5 bases, with 20 bases spanning the gap. This CDR3 spans 17 amino acids.